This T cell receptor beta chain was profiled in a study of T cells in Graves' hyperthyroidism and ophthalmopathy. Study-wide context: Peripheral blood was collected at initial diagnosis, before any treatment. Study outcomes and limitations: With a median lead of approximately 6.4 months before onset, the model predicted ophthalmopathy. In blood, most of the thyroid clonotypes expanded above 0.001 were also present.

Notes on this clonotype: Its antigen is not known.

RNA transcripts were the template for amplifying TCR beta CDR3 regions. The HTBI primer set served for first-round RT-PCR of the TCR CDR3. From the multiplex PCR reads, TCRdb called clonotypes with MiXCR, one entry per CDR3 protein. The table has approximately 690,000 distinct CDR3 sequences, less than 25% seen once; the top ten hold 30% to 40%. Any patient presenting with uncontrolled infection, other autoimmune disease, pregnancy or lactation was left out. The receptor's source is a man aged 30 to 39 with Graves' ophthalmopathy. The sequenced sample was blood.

DNA for the CDR3: TGCGCCAGCAGCCGAGCGGGAGGTCCCAATCAGCCCCAGCATTTT. This translates into CASSRAGGPNQPQHF. This chain joins TRBV5-1 and TRBJ1-5; D is unclear. CDR3 size: 15 residues. The germline V and J ends were trimmed by 4 bases and 3 bases, with 14 bases remaining between them. Germline assignment: CDR1 SGHRS and CDR2 YFSETQ. The complete variable domain, with remaining parts taken from reference TRBV5-1 and TRBJ1-5, reads KAGVTQTPRYLIKTRGQQVTLSCSPISGHRSVSWYQQTPGQGLQFLFEYFSETQRNKGNFPGRFSGRQFSNSRSEMNVSTLELGDSALYLCASSRAGGPNQPQHFGDGTRLSIL.